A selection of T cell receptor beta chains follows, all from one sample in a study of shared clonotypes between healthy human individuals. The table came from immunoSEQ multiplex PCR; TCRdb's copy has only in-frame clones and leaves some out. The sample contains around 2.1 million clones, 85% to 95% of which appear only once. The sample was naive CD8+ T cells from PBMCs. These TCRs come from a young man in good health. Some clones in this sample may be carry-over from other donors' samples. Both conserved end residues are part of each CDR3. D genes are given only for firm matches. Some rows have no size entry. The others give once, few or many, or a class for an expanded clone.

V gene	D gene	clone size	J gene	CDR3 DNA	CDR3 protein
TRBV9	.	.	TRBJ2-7	TGTGCCAGCAGCGTAGGTTCCGCGGCCCCCTACGAGCAGTACTTC	CASSVGSAAPYEQYF
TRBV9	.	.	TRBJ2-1	TGTGCCAGCAGCGTAGCGATTTCGGCACCAATTAGCAATGAGCAGTTCTTC	CASSVAISAPISNEQFF
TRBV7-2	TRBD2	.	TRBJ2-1	TGTGCCAGCAGCACGCTTAGCGGGAGGAATGAGCAGTTCTTC	CASSTLSGRNEQFF
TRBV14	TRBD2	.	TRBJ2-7	TGTGCCAGCAGCCCGGGCGGGAGCGTGGAGCAGTACTTC	CASSPGGSVEQYF
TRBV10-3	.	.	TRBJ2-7	TGTGCCATCAGTGAGTCAGGGAGTTTTAACTACGAGCAGTACTTC	CAISESGSFNYEQYF
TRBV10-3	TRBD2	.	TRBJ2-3	TGTGCCATCAGGGAGACTAGCGGGAGTACAGATACGCAGTATTTT	CAIRETSGSTDTQYF
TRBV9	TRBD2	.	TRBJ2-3	TGTGCCAGCAGCGTAGAAAGGGCGGGAGGTGGCACAGATACGCAGTATTTT	CASSVERAGGGTDTQYF
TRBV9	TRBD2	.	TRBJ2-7	TGTGCCAGCACCTTAGGTTCTAGCGGTTCCTACGAGCAGTACTTC	CASTLGSSGSYEQYF
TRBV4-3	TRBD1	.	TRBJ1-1	TGCGCCAGCAGTCATGGGACAGGGAACACTGAAGCTTTCTTT	CASSHGTGNTEAFF
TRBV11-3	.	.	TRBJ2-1	TGTGCCAGCAGCTTAGGATACAATGAGCAGTTCTTC	CASSLGYNEQFF
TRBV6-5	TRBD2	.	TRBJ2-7	TGTGCCAGCAGTTACACACTGGGACTAGCGGGAGGTCTTCACTTC	CASSYTLGLAGGLHF
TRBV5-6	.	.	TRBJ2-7	TGTGCCAGCAGCGGGAGGACAGCCCGGTACGAGCAGTACTTC	CASSGRTARYEQYF
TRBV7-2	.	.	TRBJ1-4	TGTGCCAGCAGCTTAGAAGGGTATAATGAAAAACTGTTTTTT	CASSLEGYNEKLFF
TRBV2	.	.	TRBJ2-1	TGTGCCAGCAGTGAAGCGGGAGCAACCTACAATGAGCAGTTCTTC	CASSEAGATYNEQFF
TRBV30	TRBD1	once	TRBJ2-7	TGTGCCTGGAGAGGGACAGGGGGAACCTACGAGCAGTACTTC	CAWRGTGGTYEQYF
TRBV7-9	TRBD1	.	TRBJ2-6	TGTGCCAGCGGGGGACAGGGCCGCGCTGGGGCCAACGTCCTGACTTTC	CASGGQGRAGANVLTF
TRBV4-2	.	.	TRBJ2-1	TGTGCCAGCAGCCAAGAGGAGGAGGGCGATGAGCAGTTCTTC	CASSQEEEGDEQFF
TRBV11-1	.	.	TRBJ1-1	TGTGCCAGCAGCTTAAGACCCGCAGGCAGGGTGAACACTGAAGCTTTCTTT	CASSLRPAGRVNTEAFF
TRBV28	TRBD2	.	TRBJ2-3	TGTGCCAGCAGTAACGGACTAGCGGGACTCTACACAGATACGCAGTATTTT	CASSNGLAGLYTDTQYF
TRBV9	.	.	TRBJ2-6	TGTGCCAGCAGCATACCGACATTCCCCTCTGGAGCCAACGTCCTGACTTTC	CASSIPTFPSGANVLTF
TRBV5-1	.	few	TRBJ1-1	TGCGCCAGCAGCCCGGGGAACACTGAAGCTTTCTTT	CASSPGNTEAFF
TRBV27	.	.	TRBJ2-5	TGTGCCAGCAGTTTATCCATCGAAGGGGCTGAAGAGACCCAGTACTTC	CASSLSIEGAEETQYF
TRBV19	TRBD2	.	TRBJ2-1	TGTGCCAGTTCGCGTAGCGGGAGGGCCCCCTACAATGAGCAGTTCTTC	CASSRSGRAPYNEQFF
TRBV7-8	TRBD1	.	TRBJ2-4	TGTGCCAGCAGCTCACGCCCCGGACAGGGGGAGGCCAAAAACATTCAGTACTTC	CASSSRPGQGEAKNIQYF
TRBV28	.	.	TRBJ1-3	TGTGCCAGCAGTCAAATACAGGGCGTCTCTGGAAACACCATATATTTT	CASSQIQGVSGNTIYF
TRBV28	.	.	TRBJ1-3	TGTGCCAGCAGTTGGGTAAACTCTGGAAACACCATATATTTT	CASSWVNSGNTIYF
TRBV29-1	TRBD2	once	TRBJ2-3	TGCAGCGCCGGGACTAGCGGGATTGGGACAGATACGCAGTATTTT	CSAGTSGIGTDTQYF
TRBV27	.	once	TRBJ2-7	TGTGCCAGCAGTTTAGGGCTAGCGACCTACGAGCAGTACTTC	CASSLGLATYEQYF
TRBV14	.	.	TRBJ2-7	TGTGCCAGCAGCCAAGAGGGCAGGGGGGCCTACGAGCAGTACTTC	CASSQEGRGAYEQYF
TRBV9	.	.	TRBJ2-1	TGTGCCAGCAGCGTAGGTTTTCCTAATGAGCAGTTCTTC	CASSVGFPNEQFF
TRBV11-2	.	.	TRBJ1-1	TGTGCCAGCAGCTTAGTTTGGGGGAACACTGAAGCTTTCTTT	CASSLVWGNTEAFF
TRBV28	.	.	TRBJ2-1	TGTGCCATCTGCCGGGGCGGGGGCCCTTACAATGAGCAGTTCTTC	CAICRGGGPYNEQFF
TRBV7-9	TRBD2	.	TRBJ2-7	TGTGCCAGCAGCTTAGGCGGACTAGGCGAGCAGTACTTC	CASSLGGLGEQYF
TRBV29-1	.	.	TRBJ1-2	TGCAGCGCTCCAACGGACACTTTTCCTAATGGTCTCTATGGCTACACCTTC	CSAPTDTFPNGLYGYTF
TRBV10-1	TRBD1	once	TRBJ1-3	TGCGCCAGCAAGGGACAGGGCGCTGGAAACACCATATATTTT	CASKGQGAGNTIYF
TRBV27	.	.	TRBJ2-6	TGTGCCAGCAGTCCAATTACAACCTCTGGGGCCAACGTCCTGACTTTC	CASSPITTSGANVLTF
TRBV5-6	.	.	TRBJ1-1	TGTGCCAGCTTCACTCGGGGTCCGGCTGAAGCTTTCTTT	CASFTRGPAEAFF
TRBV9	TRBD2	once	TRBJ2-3	TGTGCCAGCAGCGCCAGACCGGGACTAGCGGGAGGGCCGTTTGGCACAGATACGCAGTATTTT	CASSARPGLAGGPFGTDTQYF
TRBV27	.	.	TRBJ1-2	TGTGCCAGCAGTCCTATTATAACAGGGATTCACTATGGCTACACCTTC	CASSPIITGIHYGYTF
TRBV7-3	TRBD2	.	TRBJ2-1	TGTGCCAGCAGCACCGGGACTAGTGTCTACAATGAGCAGTTCTTC	CASSTGTSVYNEQFF
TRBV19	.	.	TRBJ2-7	TGTGCCAGTAGTATGGGTCAAGATGACGAGCAGTACTTC	CASSMGQDDEQYF
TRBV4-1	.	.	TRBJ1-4	TGCGCCAGCAGCCAAGATGGGCGCCTCTATGAAAAACTGTTTTTT	CASSQDGRLYEKLFF
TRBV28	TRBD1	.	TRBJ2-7	TGTGCCAGCAGTCCCCAACGAGTCGACAGGGGTAGGGTATACGAGCAGTACTTC	CASSPQRVDRGRVYEQYF
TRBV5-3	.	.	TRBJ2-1	TGTGCCAGCAGCGCCGGGACTGCCGATCACAATGAGCAGTTCTTC	CASSAGTADHNEQFF
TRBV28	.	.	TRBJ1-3	TGTGCCAGCAGTTTTGGGGTTAACTCTGGAAACACCATATATTTT	CASSFGVNSGNTIYF
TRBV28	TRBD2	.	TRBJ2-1	TGTGCCAGCAGTGCGGGACTAGCGGGAGGGTACAATGAGCAGTTCTTC	CASSAGLAGGYNEQFF
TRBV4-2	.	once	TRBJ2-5	TGTGCCAGCAGCCAAGAGACCCCACTCAACCCTCAAGAGACCCAGTACTTC	CASSQETPLNPQETQYF
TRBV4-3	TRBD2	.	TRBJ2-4	TGCGCCAGCAGCCAAGATCGCGGGAGAATAGCCAAAAACATTCAGTACTTC	CASSQDRGRIAKNIQYF
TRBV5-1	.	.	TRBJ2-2	TGCGCCAGCAGCTTGTTCAGTCTACGCGACGGGGAGCTGTTTTTT	CASSLFSLRDGELFF